One sample yielded the 21 T cell receptor beta chains listed below, sequenced in a study of blood T cell repertoires in COVID-19. Using immunoSEQ multiplex PCR, the repertoire was profiled, and TCRdb retains in-frame clones only, with some absent. This sample has around 81,000 clones; about 80% occur once, and the top ten carry about 12%. Source material: peripheral blood. The receptors originated from a human donor in a cohort sampled during active COVID-19.

This sequence joins TRBV7-8 and TRBJ1-1, with 9 bases fitting TRBD1. The V segment lost 1 base and the J segment 1 base; nucleotides outside the gene matches: 4. This CDR3 spans 16 amino acids. CDR1 is SGHVS, CDR2 FQNEAQ, per germline. The CDR3 DNA follows: TGTGCCAGCAGCTTAGACCCGACAGGGGGGAACACTGAAGCTTTCTTT. It translates to CASSLDPTGGNTEAFF.

This clone appeared a single time. The CDR3 loop is CASSLRAGSTTYEQYV. CDR3 bases: TGTGCCAGCAGCTTAAGAGCTGGTAGCACAACCTACGAGCAGTACGTC. The V and J genes are TRBV7-2 and TRBJ2-7; D not resolved. Germline V gene sequence: CDR1 SGHTA, CDR2 FQGNSA. The CDR3 runs 16 residues. Trimming cost V 2 bases and J 2 bases, with 16 bases left between them.

This chain connects TRBV9 to TRBJ2-3; 10 nucleotides match TRBD2. This CDR3 contains 17 residues. Germline V gene data show CDR1 as SGDLS and CDR2 as YYNGEE. V was clipped by 3 bases and J by 4 bases; unmatched bases: 11. The CDR3 loop reads CASSAEVLAGVSDTQYF. The CDR3 bases are TGTGCCAGCAGCGCCGAGGTCCTAGCGGGGGTGTCAGATACGCAGTATTTT.

The chain uses TRBV6-6 and TRBJ2-5; tentatively, D is TRBD1 (5 bases). Germline V lookup: CDR1 MNHNY, CDR2 SVGAGI (reference sequence). V lost 6 bases and J lost 4, with 12 bases in between. CDR3 length: 13 residues. The CDR3 DNA sequence: TGTGCCAGCAGCACCCCTGGGGCAGAGACCCAGTACTTC. Amino acids: CASSTPGAETQYF.

In DNA, the CDR3 is TGTGCCAGCAGCTTGAAAACTAGCGGGGGGCAAATCCCTCTCGAGCAGTACTTC. It encodes CASSLKTSGGQIPLEQYF. The chain couples TRBV5-5 to TRBJ2-7; 12 bases are shared with TRBD2. V lost 1 base to trimming and J lost 6 bases; unmatched junction nucleotides: 14. The CDR3 length is 18 residues. CDR1 is SGHKS and CDR2 is YYEKEE in the germline V gene (reference sequence).

The V gene is TRBV9, the J gene TRBJ2-7; 10 nucleotides line up with TRBD2. The junction had 6 bases not matched to a gene; V was cut back by 3 bases and J by 3 bases. Germline V gene lookup returns CDR1 SGDLS and CDR2 YYNGEE. The CDR3 is 15 amino acids. The CDR3 reads CASSGGPSGGYEQYF. The CDR3 DNA reads TGTGCCAGCAGCGGCGGACCTAGCGGGGGCTACGAGCAGTACTTC.

In this sample, this clone turned up a few times. The rearrangement uses TRBV19 and TRBJ1-5; 10 bases align to TRBD1. V lost 4 bases, J lost 5 bases, and 8 bases stayed unmatched. Germline assignment: CDR1 LNHDA and CDR2 SQIVND (reference sequence). This CDR3 has 16 residues. For the CDR3, the DNA is TGTGCCAGTAGTAGGGACAGGGGTTCAAGGCATCAGCCCCAGCATTTT. It encodes CASSRDRGSRHQPQHF.

This rearrangement joins TRBV6-2 or TRBV6-3 to TRBJ1-1, with D possibly matching TRBD1 (5 bases). Germline values: CDR1 MNHEY, CDR2 SVGEGT. The CDR3 contains 14 residues. V lost 0 bases and J 4 bases, leaving 9 bases between the germline ends. CDR3 residues: CASSYSDTTTEAFF. In nucleotides, the CDR3 is TGTGCCAGCAGTTACTCGGACACTACCACTGAAGCTTTCTTT.

The chain employs TRBV6-5 and TRBJ1-6, with 9 positions matching TRBD1. Germline assignment: CDR1 MNHEY and CDR2 SVGAGI. CDR3 length: 15 residues. V lost 6 bases and J lost 9; bases outside the gene matches: 9. The CDR3 protein is CASSFRDRVGSPLHF. The CDR3 nucleotides are TGTGCCAGCAGCTTCCGGGACAGGGTTGGTTCACCCCTCCACTTT.

This chain links TRBV10-3 with TRBJ2-1, with 12 bases fitting TRBD2. The germline V gene has CDR1 ENHRY and CDR2 SYGVKD. V was clipped by 3 bases and J by 9 bases; unmatched bases: 6. The CDR3 runs to 15 residues. The CDR3 sequence is CAISDPSGGAFEQFF. Written as DNA, the CDR3 is TGTGCCATCAGTGATCCTAGCGGGGGGGCCTTTGAGCAGTTCTTC.

The chain has TRBV6-2 or TRBV6-3 and TRBJ2-7; maybe TRBD1 (6 bases). This CDR3 is built from 17 residues. The V gene lost 6 bases and the J gene lost 2 bases, with 23 bases spanning the gap. Germline CDR1 is MNHEY and CDR2 is SVGEGT. Written as DNA, the CDR3 is TGTGCCAGCAGCCCCGGAGGAACAGGGTGGAGCGCCTACGAGCAGTACGTC. Encoded protein: CASSPGGTGWSAYEQYV.

V usage is TRBV5-1 and J usage is TRBJ2-6, with D perhaps TRBD1 (6 bases). The V gene lost 4 bases and the J gene lost 3 bases, with 14 bases spanning the gap. Germline assignment: CDR1 SGHRS and CDR2 YFSETQ. The CDR3 runs to 16 residues. The CDR3 bases are TGCGCCAGCAGCCAAGAGGCCAGGGGTGGGGCCAACGTCCTGACTTTC. Protein: CASSQEARGGANVLTF.

The chain uses TRBV13 and TRBJ2-7; 7 bases are shared with TRBD1. The CDR3 is made up of 17 amino acids. Germline V gives CDR1 PRHDT, CDR2 FYEKMQ (reference sequence). V shed 4 bases, J shed 0 bases, and the junction held 12 bases outside the gene matches. The CDR3 nucleotides read TGTGCCAGCAGCTCAGGATTCTTGACAGGGAGCTCCTACGAGCAGTACTTC. It encodes CASSSGFLTGSSYEQYF.

J is TRBJ1-5 and V is TRBV12-3 or TRBV12-4; a possible D gene is TRBD1 (6 bases). The CDR3 has 13 residues. V shed 4 bases and J shed 5 bases, with 9 bases lying between them. CDR3 loop: CASSYGGHQPQHF. CDR3 in DNA: TGTGCCAGCAGTTACGGGGGGCATCAGCCCCAGCATTTT.

The chain is built from TRBV7-9 and TRBJ1-2, with D tentatively TRBD1 (6 bases). V lost 2 bases and J 7 bases, leaving 23 bases between the germline ends. CDR3 size: 17 residues. The germline gives CDR1 SEHNR, CDR2 FQNEAQ (reference sequence). CDR3 nucleotides: TGTGCCAGCAGCTTATGGAAGGGCTACAGGGAATCAGGTGGCTACACCTTC. It translates to CASSLWKGYRESGGYTF.

V is TRBV27 and J is TRBJ1-3; D is unresolved. CDR3 length equals 13 residues. Germline V gene sequence: CDR1 MNHEY, CDR2 SMNVEV (reference sequence). Trimming took off 9 bases at V and 0 bases at J, with 9 bases between the two ends. The CDR3 bases are TGTGCCAGTCGCAGGTCCTCTGGAAACACCATATATTTT. This encodes CASRRSSGNTIYF.

The DNA of the CDR3 is TGCGCCAGCAGCCGCCGACAGGAGGAAGAGACCCAGTACTTC. Its protein product is CASSRRQEEETQYF. The chain combines TRBV4-1 with TRBJ2-5; TRBD1 might be the D (6 bases). V was clipped by 4 bases and J by 3 bases, with 12 bases between them. This CDR3 is 14 amino acids long. Germline assignment: CDR1 MGHRA and CDR2 YSYEKL.

This chain uses TRBV6-5 with TRBJ1-4, with D possibly being TRBD1 (5 bases). The CDR3 runs to 15 residues. V lost 2 bases to trimming and J lost 5 bases, with 12 bases between them. Germline assignment: CDR1 MNHEY and CDR2 SVGAGI. Here the CDR3 DNA reads TGTGCCAGCAGTTACAAGGCAGGGTCCAATGAAAAACTGTTTTTT. It codes for CASSYKAGSNEKLFF.

The chain combines TRBV7-8 with TRBJ2-3; the match to TRBD2 covers 9 bases. The CDR3 has 18 residues. CDR1 SGHVS and CDR2 FQNEAQ come from the germline V gene. Trimming took 4 bases from V and 5 from J; bases not matched to a gene: 16. The CDR3 DNA reads as TGTGCCAGCAGCTCCCCGATTCAAGGCGGGGGGGCCAAAGATACGCAGTATTTT. Translating it yields CASSSPIQGGGAKDTQYF.

The gene calls are TRBV4-3 and TRBJ2-1, with 13 positions matching TRBD2. CDR1 is LGHNA, CDR2 YSLEER, per germline. The V and J ends lost 5 bases and 4 bases, in that order; junction bases with no gene match: 5. The CDR3 runs 16 residues. CDR3 region: CASSLGLAGRYNEQFF. The DNA for the CDR3 is TGCGCCAGCAGCTTGGGACTAGCGGGGCGGTACAATGAGCAGTTCTTC.

The V call is TRBV19, the J call TRBJ2-1, with TRBD2 matching over 9 bases. Looked up from germline, CDR1 is LNHDA and CDR2 is SQIVND (reference sequence). With V trimmed by 6 bases and J by 3 bases, 6 bases remained unmatched. The CDR3 extends over 15 amino acids. CDR3: CASRVSGRLYNEQFF. Here the CDR3 DNA reads TGTGCCAGTAGGGTTAGCGGGAGACTCTACAATGAGCAGTTCTTC. Based on the CDR3 plus reference TRBV19 and TRBJ2-1, the full variable domain is DGGITQSPKYLFRKEGQNVTLSCEQNLNHDAMYWYRQDPGQGLRLIYYSQIVNDFQKGDIAEGYSVSREKKESFPLTVTSAQKNPTAFYLCASRVSGRLYNEQFFGPGTRLTVL.